This TCR beta chain was obtained from a study of persistence of HIV-infected CD4 T cells. Looking at the study overall: Donors had been on suppressive ART for a median of roughly eight years.

The stimulus was an HIV-1 Gag 15-mer peptide pool, 0.8 to 1 ug/peptide/mL. Responding CD4+ T cells were sorted by upregulation of both CD40 ligand and CD69. Donors had undetectable plasma HIV-1 RNA, under 50 copies/mL, for 4+ years. CD4+ T cell counts exceeded 400 cells/uL; CMV serology was positive. With regard to this clone: Antigen unknown.

The V gene lost 6 bases and the J gene lost 2 bases, with 13 bases spanning the gap. Germline V lookup: CDR1 SEHNR, CDR2 FQNEAQ (reference sequence). The CDR3 spans 14 residues. This was the immunoSEQ version 4 assay in survey mode. TCRdb's table, derived via immunoSEQ multiplex PCR, lists solely in-frame clones and lacks some. The sample yields more than 30,000 clones, roughly 70% seen once. This TCR came from an adult man with HIV who was CMV-seropositive. This sequence joins TRBV7-9 and TRBJ1-1; possibly TRBD1 for D (5 bases). The sequences come from CD4+ T cells sorted from PBMCs after 18-hour stimulation, collected from a patient who received antiretroviral therapy. The CDR3 coding sequence is TGTGCCAGCAGACCCTGGGGGGGAAACACTGAAGCTTTCTTT. Encoded protein: CASRPWGGNTEAFF.